The 20 T cell receptor beta chains below all came from one sample that was sequenced in a study of cytomegalovirus exposure and HLA in healthy donors. In the PCR, 60 Vbeta and 13 Jbeta primers were used. Profiled with immunoSEQ multiplex PCR; TCRdb holds only in-frame clones, not every one. The top ten clones hold under 6.5% of a sample with about 140,000 clones, roughly 89% of them seen once. The sample taken for sequencing was PBMCs. These receptor sequences come from a woman aged 30 to 39 in good health and CMV-seronegative.

This chain uses TRBV28 with TRBJ1-2; 7 positions match TRBD1. The V gene end was trimmed by 7 bases and the J gene end by 5 bases; junction bases not matched to a gene: 13. Germline loops: CDR1 MDHEN, CDR2 SYDVKM. The CDR3 is made up of 15 amino acids. CDR3 sequence: CASNEQGTVGYGYTF. DNA for the CDR3: TGTGCCAGCAACGAACAGGGGACGGTAGGGTATGGCTACACCTTC.

The gene calls are TRBV12-5 and TRBJ2-7; 10 nucleotides agree with TRBD2. The J segment lost 5 bases and the V segment lost 2 bases, leaving 12 bases of the junction unmatched. This CDR3 contains 17 residues. CDR1 is LGHNT and CDR2 is FRNRAP in the germline V gene. This CDR3 reads CASGLLLAGDKLHEQYF. The DNA for the CDR3 is TGTGCTAGTGGTTTGCTGCTAGCGGGGGATAAACTCCACGAGCAGTACTTC.

V usage is TRBV5-4 and J usage is TRBJ2-3; D remains ambiguous. V lost 0 bases and J lost 2, with 10 bases in between. The CDR3 loop spans 15 amino acids. From germline, CDR1 is SGHNT and CDR2 YYREEE (reference sequence). The CDR3 nucleotides read TGTGCCAGCAGCTTGGACGTCAGGTCCACAGATACGCAGTATTTT. Amino acid sequence: CASSLDVRSTDTQYF.

As for this clone: A junction boundary mismatches the germline segment, possibly from a read error. This chain connects TRBV15 to TRBJ1-3, with TRBD1 matching 7 bases. The CDR3 contains 16 residues. Germline V gene lookup returns CDR1 LNHNV and CDR2 YYDKDF (reference sequence). CDR3: CATSSSYRGAGNTIYF. The CDR3 nucleotides read TGTGCCACCAGCAGCAGTTACAGGGGCGCTGGGAACACCATATATTTT.

This chain's CDR3 is CAWSLGGYGYTF. CDR3 in DNA: TGTGCCTGGAGTTTAGGAGGCTATGGCTACACCTTC. This chain uses TRBV30 with TRBJ1-2; D is undetermined. Trimming stripped 2 bases from V and 4 bases from J, with 8 bases between. Germline V gives CDR1 GTSNPN, CDR2 SVGIG (reference sequence). This CDR3 has 12 amino acids.

The chain recombines TRBV9 with TRBJ2-3; 7 positions match TRBD1. J lost 7 bases, V lost 1 base, and 9 bases had no gene match. Germline assignment: CDR1 SGDLS and CDR2 YYNGEE. The CDR3 consists of 15 residues. The CDR3 sequence is CASSVRAQGVNTQYF. For the CDR3, the DNA is TGTGCCAGCAGCGTAAGGGCGCAGGGGGTGAATACGCAGTATTTT. The full variable domain, rest sourced from reference TRBV9 and TRBJ2-3, is DSGVTQTPKHLITATGQRVTLRCSPRSGDLSVYWYQQSLDQGLQFLIQYYNGEERAKGNILERFSAQQFPDLHSELNLSSLELGDSALYFCASSVRAQGVNTQYFGPGTRLTVL.

This clone was observed once. The chain carries TRBV4-1 and TRBJ1-4, with TRBD1 as a possible D gene (5 bases). This CDR3 is 18 amino acids long. The germline V gene encodes CDR1 MGHRA and CDR2 YSYEKL. The V and J ends lost 0 bases and 0 bases respectively, with 14 bases between them. The CDR3 loop is CASSQDRPGTSTNEKLFF. The CDR3 bases are TGCGCCAGCAGCCAAGATCGACCCGGGACTTCAACTAATGAAAAACTGTTTTTT.

V is TRBV6-6 and J is TRBJ2-3; 7 bases are shared with TRBD2. The CDR3 is made up of 13 amino acids. The V and J ends lost 7 bases and 4 bases, in that order; junction bases with no gene match: 5. The germline CDR1 and CDR2 sequences are MNHNY and SVGAGI (reference sequence). This CDR3 reads CASISRGADTQYF. The CDR3 nucleotides are TGTGCCAGCATATCTCGGGGGGCAGATACGCAGTATTTT.

The genes are TRBV18 and TRBJ2-2, with D possibly matching TRBD1 (7 bases). The germline CDR1 and CDR2 sequences are KGHSH and LQKENI. The CDR3 extends over 16 amino acids. Trimming left V 2 bases short and J 6 bases short, with 16 bases between. The CDR3 spells CASSPFGGGNSGELFF. The CDR3 bases are TGTGCCAGCTCACCATTCGGAGGGGGCAATTCCGGGGAGCTGTTTTTT.

This chain uses TRBV15 with TRBJ2-3, with 13 bases matching TRBD2. With 5 bases clipped from V and 3 bases from J, the junction kept 8 bases outside the gene matches. The germline gives CDR1 LNHNV, CDR2 YYDKDF (reference sequence). The CDR3 is made up of 17 amino acids. The CDR3 DNA reads TGTGCCACCAGCGGGACAACTAGCGGGGGGGCGACAGATACGCAGTATTTT. It codes for CATSGTTSGGATDTQYF.

Concerning this clone: Compared with germline, one end of the junction differs, possibly owing to a read error. This rearrangement joins TRBV7-9 to TRBJ2-7; 9 bases align to TRBD1. Germline V lookup: CDR1 SEHNR, CDR2 FQNEAQ (reference sequence). The CDR3 spans 15 residues. The CDR3 is CSSSFPGQGLYEQYF. CDR3 bases: TGTTCCAGCAGCTTCCCGGGACAGGGACTCTACGAGCAGTACTTC.

The chain employs TRBV10-2 and TRBJ2-6; D call uncertain. The CDR3 extends over 13 amino acids. The V and J ends lost 7 bases and 2 bases respectively, with 6 bases between them. Per the germline V gene, CDR1 is WSHSY and CDR2 is SAAADI. In DNA, the CDR3 is TGCGCCAGCACCCTTGCTGGGGCCAACGTCCTGACTTTC. The encoded protein is CASTLAGANVLTF.

The CDR3 region has the DNA TGTGCCAGCAGTTTAGGGCAGCCCAATCAGCCCCAGCATTTT. The encoded protein is CASSLGQPNQPQHF. The genes are TRBV28 and TRBJ1-5; D unclear. Germline lookup yields CDR1 MDHEN and CDR2 SYDVKM. With 2 bases removed from V and 3 bases from J, the gap between germline ends came to 8 bases. CDR3 length equals 14 residues.

This chain uses TRBV7-8 with TRBJ1-1; tentatively, D is TRBD1 (5 bases). This CDR3 has 17 residues. Between the trimmed V and J ends, which lost 2 bases and 0 bases, there was a span of 16 bases. Germline V gives CDR1 SGHVS, CDR2 FQNEAQ. CDR3 DNA: TGTGCCAGCAGCTTAAGGACTAGGGGAGATATGAACACTGAAGCTTTCTTT. Amino acids: CASSLRTRGDMNTEAFF.

The V call is TRBV2, the J call TRBJ2-2; 12 nucleotides line up with TRBD2. Trimming cost V 4 bases and J 6 bases; bases outside gene matches: 12. Looked up from germline, CDR1 is SNHLY and CDR2 is FYNNEI. There are 18 residues in the CDR3. DNA for the CDR3: TGTGCCAGCAGTGCAGGGGCTAGCGGGAGGGCCAGGTCCGGGGAGCTGTTTTTT. As protein: CASSAGASGRARSGELFF.

The chain recombines TRBV5-1 with TRBJ1-2, with 7 bases that match TRBD1. CDR1 is SGHRS and CDR2 is YFSETQ in the germline V gene. Trimming at V came to 4 bases and at J to 0 bases, leaving 6 bases not matched to a gene. This CDR3 has 15 amino acids. CDR3 protein: CASSLTGDSNYGYTF. The CDR3 nucleotides are TGCGCCAGCAGCCTTACAGGGGACTCTAACTATGGCTACACCTTC.

V and J are TRBV5-1 and TRBJ2-3; D perhaps matches TRBD2 (6 bases). V was shortened by 3 bases and J by 1 base, with 21 bases between the two germline ends. Per germline, CDR1 SGHRS and CDR2 YFSETQ. This CDR3 region has 18 residues. CDR3 region: CASSSLGGLFMGTDTQYF. The CDR3 coding sequence is TGCGCCAGCAGCTCGCTCGGAGGACTATTTATGGGCACAGATACGCAGTATTTT.

This chain links TRBV5-6 with TRBJ1-4, with TRBD1 matching 9 bases. The CDR3 runs 14 residues. Unmatched junction bases numbered 3, after V lost 2 bases and J lost 7 bases. Germline V CDR1 and CDR2: SGHDT, YYEEEE. The CDR3 DNA is TGTGCCAGCAGCTTCTTACAGGGGGCTGAAAAACTGTTTTTT. Amino acid sequence: CASSFLQGAEKLFF.

The chain uses TRBV5-1 and TRBJ2-5, with D tentatively TRBD1 (6 bases). Germline loops: CDR1 SGHRS, CDR2 YFSETQ. The ends were cut back, 2 bases at V and 4 bases at J, with 12 bases in the middle. The CDR3 totals 14 residues. In DNA form, the CDR3 reads TGCGCCAGCAGCTTAAGGACAGCCCTAGAGACCCAGTACTTC. This encodes CASSLRTALETQYF. Based on the CDR3 plus reference TRBV5-1 and TRBJ2-5, the full variable domain is KAGVTQTPRYLIKTRGQQVTLSCSPISGHRSVSWYQQTPGQGLQFLFEYFSETQRNKGNFPGRFSGRQFSNSRSEMNVSTLELGDSALYLCASSLRTALETQYFGPGTRLLVL.

The chain recombines TRBV11-2 with TRBJ2-7; weak D call: TRBD1 (5 bases). This CDR3 has 14 amino acids. The V and J ends lost 1 base and 3 bases respectively, with 10 bases between them. Germline V gene lookup returns CDR1 SGHAT and CDR2 FQNNGV. DNA for the CDR3: TGTGCCAGCAGCTTAGGGGGCAGGATCTACGAGCAGTACTTC. It codes for CASSLGGRIYEQYF.